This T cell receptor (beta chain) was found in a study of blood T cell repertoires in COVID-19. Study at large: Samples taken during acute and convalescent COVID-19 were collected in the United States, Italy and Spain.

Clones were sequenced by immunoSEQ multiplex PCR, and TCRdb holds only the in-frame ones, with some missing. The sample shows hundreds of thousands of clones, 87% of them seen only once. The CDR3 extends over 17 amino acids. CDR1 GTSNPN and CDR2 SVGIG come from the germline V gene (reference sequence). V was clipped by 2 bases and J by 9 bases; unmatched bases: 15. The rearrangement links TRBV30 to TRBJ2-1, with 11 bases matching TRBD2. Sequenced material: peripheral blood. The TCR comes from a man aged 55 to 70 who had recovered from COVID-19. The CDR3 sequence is CAWSRSNSGGARSEQFF. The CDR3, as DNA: TGTGCCTGGAGTCGGTCGAATAGCGGGGGGGCCAGGAGTGAGCAGTTCTTC.